The next 18 T cell receptor beta chains were all read from a single sample in a study of T cell changes during pregnancy in multiple sclerosis (dated by TCRdb to about 2019). Library preparation was by the immunoSEQ multiplex PCR assay. The immuneACCESS repertoire file appears here via TCRdb, limited to in-frame rearrangements. These files lack a portion of the clones; in checked studies, under half of the deficit traces to unresolved V genes, and the cause of the others is not known. The sample contains roughly 47,000 clones, approximately 90% of them found a single time. The top ten hold 8% to 9.5% of the sample. This material consisted of CD8+ T cells from peripheral blood mononuclear cells, taken in the second trimester of pregnancy. The receptors were gathered from a female donor with multiple sclerosis, enrolled in a pregnancy study.

The chain is built from TRBV15 and TRBJ2-7; possible D gene TRBD2, 5 bases. The CDR3 contains 12 residues. The germline gives CDR1 LNHNV, CDR2 YYDKDF (reference sequence). Trimming shortened V by 3 bases and J by 3 bases, and 6 bases separated the two germline ends. The CDR3 sequence is CATSSSGYEQYF. The CDR3 region has the DNA TGTGCCACCAGCAGCAGCGGCTACGAGCAGTACTTC.

This chain connects TRBV9 to TRBJ2-7, with D maybe TRBD2 (5 bases). This CDR3 spans 14 amino acids. Looked up from germline, CDR1 is SGDLS and CDR2 is YYNGEE. With 4 bases removed from V and 2 bases from J, the gap between germline ends came to 13 bases. This chain's CDR3 is CASSPDHGAYEQYF. CDR3 coding DNA: TGTGCCAGCAGCCCGGATCACGGGGCCTACGAGCAGTACTTC.

This clone appeared once. The chain links TRBV5-1 to TRBJ1-2, with D tentatively TRBD1 (6 bases). The CDR3 contains 15 residues. V lost 2 bases, J lost 8 bases, and 19 bases lay in between. From germline, CDR1 is SGHRS and CDR2 YFSETQ. DNA for the CDR3: TGCGCCAGCAGCTTATCGGCAGGGGAAGCTGTCGGCTACACCTTC. Its protein is CASSLSAGEAVGYTF.

This chain links TRBV13 with TRBJ1-2, with 7 bases matching TRBD1. CDR3 length equals 13 residues. Unmatched junction bases numbered 8, after V lost 3 bases and J lost 10 bases. CDR1 and CDR2 (germline): PRHDT, FYEKMQ (reference sequence). CDR3 residues: CASSFGGGLAYTF. CDR3 in DNA: TGTGCCAGCAGCTTTGGAGGGGGCTTAGCCTACACCTTC.

The chain joins TRBV5-5 to TRBJ2-3, with a possible D match to TRBD1 (6 bases). The germline V gene encodes CDR1 SGHKS and CDR2 YYEKEE (reference sequence). The CDR3 spans 15 residues. Trimming pared 0 bases from V and 2 bases from J, leaving 10 bases between. The CDR3 region has the DNA TGTGCCAGCAGCTTGGGGACAGAGGACACAGATACGCAGTATTTT. This translates into CASSLGTEDTDTQYF. The variable domain in full, with the rest retrieved from reference TRBV5-5 and TRBJ2-3, is DAGVTQSPTHLIKTRGQQVTLRCSPISGHKSVSWYQQVLGQGPQFIFQYYEKEERGRGNFPDRFSARQFPNYSSELNVNALLLGDSALYLCASSLGTEDTDTQYFGPGTRLTVL.

The rearrangement joins TRBV6-5 to TRBJ2-6; 7 nucleotides line up with TRBD1. Germline CDR1 and CDR2: MNHEY and SVGAGI. J gave up 2 bases and V 4 bases, and 5 bases lay outside the gene matches. This CDR3 has 16 amino acids. CDR3 nucleotide sequence: TGTGCCAGCAGTTTACTGACAGGGACTGGGGCCAACGTCCTGACTTTC. Translation gives CASSLLTGTGANVLTF.

The J gene is TRBJ2-7, the V gene TRBV4-1; D perhaps matches TRBD2 (5 bases). With 2 bases removed from V and 5 bases from J, the gap between germline ends came to 16 bases. The CDR3 has 15 amino acids. Germline CDR1 MGHRA, CDR2 YSYEKL. The CDR3 is CASSQNPTTRDEQYF. The CDR3 nucleotides are TGCGCCAGCAGCCAAAACCCCACTACTAGGGACGAGCAGTACTTC.

The V gene is TRBV11-2, the J gene TRBJ1-5; the D gene is possibly TRBD1 (5 bases). Trimming removed 3 bases at V and 3 bases at J, with 12 bases between. From germline, CDR1 is SGHAT and CDR2 FQNNGV. The CDR3 spans 15 residues. In nucleotides, the CDR3 is TGTGCCAGCAGCTTGGGACGGGGGGACAATCAGCCCCAGCATTTT. Its translation: CASSLGRGDNQPQHF.

As DNA, the CDR3 is TGTGCCAGCACCAGCAGGACAGAACTCTCCTACGAGCAGTACTTC. Translating it yields CASTSRTELSYEQYF. The chain carries TRBV13 and TRBJ2-7; TRBD1 might be the D (6 bases). Looked up from germline, CDR1 is PRHDT and CDR2 is FYEKMQ (reference sequence). V was cut by 7 bases and J by 0 bases, with 16 bases left in between. This CDR3 region has 15 residues.

This CDR3 reads CASLGPLGRAAFF. CDR3 sequence (DNA): TGTGCCAGCCTTGGACCTCTGGGGAGAGCGGCTTTCTTT. The V call is TRBV2, the J call TRBJ1-1, with unresolved D. V was cut by 8 bases and J by 11 bases, with 21 bases left in between. Germline CDR1 SNHLY, CDR2 FYNNEI. The CDR3 consists of 13 residues.

The chain combines TRBV5-4 with TRBJ1-1; TRBD1 aligns across 10 bases. Germline V CDR1 and CDR2: SGHNT, YYREEE (reference sequence). V shed 4 bases, J shed 5 bases, and the junction held 11 bases outside the gene matches. CDR3 length: 16 residues. CDR3 nucleotide sequence: TGTGCCAGCAGCCCCCTGGGACAGGGGATGATGACTGAAGCTTTCTTT. Translated: CASSPLGQGMMTEAFF.

This clone was seen a single time. This chain connects TRBV6-5 to TRBJ1-3, with 7 bases fitting TRBD1. Germline V lookup: CDR1 MNHEY, CDR2 SVGAGI. The CDR3 sequence is 14 residues long. V dropped 6 bases and J dropped 3; count of bases not matched to a gene: 5. Here the CDR3 reads CASSLRDSGNTIYF. The CDR3, as DNA: TGTGCCAGCAGCCTCCGGGACAGTGGAAACACCATATATTTT.

V and J are TRBV2 and TRBJ2-7, with TRBD1 as a possible D gene (6 bases). The CDR3 has 17 amino acids. Germline values: CDR1 SNHLY, CDR2 FYNNEI. The V end was cut by 2 bases, the J end by 0 bases, with 17 bases between. The CDR3 spells CASSEWTEPTSSYEQYF. The CDR3 bases are TGTGCCAGCAGTGAATGGACAGAACCAACTAGCTCCTACGAGCAGTACTTC.

The chain has TRBV28 and TRBJ2-3, with D perhaps matching TRBD1 (5 bases). V was cut by 6 bases and J by 0 bases, with 22 bases left in between. Germline loops: CDR1 MDHEN, CDR2 SYDVKM. This CDR3 contains 18 residues. This CDR3 is CASRTPTWGSPSTDTQYF. In nucleotides, the CDR3 is TGTGCCAGCAGAACCCCCACTTGGGGCAGCCCCAGCACAGATACGCAGTATTTT.

The rearrangement joins TRBV6-6 to TRBJ2-1; 10 bases agree with TRBD2. The CDR3 runs to 16 residues. V was clipped by 0 bases and J by 6 bases; unmatched bases: 5. CDR1 and CDR2 from the germline V gene are MNHNY and SVGAGI (reference sequence). CDR3 sequence (DNA): TGTGCCAGCAGTTACTCAAGCGGGGGGGCCCTCAATGAGCAGTTCTTC. Its translation is CASSYSSGGALNEQFF.

As DNA, the CDR3 is TGTGCCAGCAGTGTCTCCCCTAACCGGGACAGGGACTATGGCTACACCTTC. Its translation: CASSVSPNRDRDYGYTF. This chain connects TRBV9 to TRBJ1-2; 9 bases agree with TRBD1. V lost 5 bases, J lost 3 bases, and 14 bases stayed unmatched. This CDR3 spans 17 amino acids. Germline CDR1 and CDR2: SGDLS and YYNGEE.

The rearrangement joins TRBV5-8 to TRBJ1-5, with unresolved D. V was shortened by 1 base and J by 0 bases, with 5 bases between the two germline ends. CDR3 length: 14 amino acids. The germline CDR1 and CDR2 sequences are SGHTS and YDEGEE. CDR3 coding DNA: TGTGCCAGCAGCTTGTTCAGTAGCAATCAGCCCCAGCATTTT. Translating it yields CASSLFSSNQPQHF.

The chain links TRBV9 to TRBJ2-1, with a weak D call TRBD2 (7 bases). CDR3 length: 14 amino acids. V gave up 0 bases and J gave up 8 bases, with 12 bases separating them. The germline V gene has CDR1 SGDLS and CDR2 YYNGEE. The CDR3: CASSVARGGYEQFF. CDR3 nucleotides: TGTGCCAGCAGCGTAGCTAGGGGGGGATATGAGCAGTTCTTC.